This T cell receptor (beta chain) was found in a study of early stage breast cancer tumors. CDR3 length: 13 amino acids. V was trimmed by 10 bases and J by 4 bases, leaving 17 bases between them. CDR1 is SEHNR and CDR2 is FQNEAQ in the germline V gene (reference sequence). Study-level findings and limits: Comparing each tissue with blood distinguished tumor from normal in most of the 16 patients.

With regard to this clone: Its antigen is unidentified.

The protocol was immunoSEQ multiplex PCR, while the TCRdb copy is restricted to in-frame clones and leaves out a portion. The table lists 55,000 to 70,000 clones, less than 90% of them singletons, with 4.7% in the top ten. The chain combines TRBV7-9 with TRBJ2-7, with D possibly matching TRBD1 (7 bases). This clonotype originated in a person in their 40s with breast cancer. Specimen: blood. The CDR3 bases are TGTGCCACAGGGGGGACAGATTCGTACGAGCAGTACTTC. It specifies CATGGTDSYEQYF.